Listed below are T cell receptor beta chains from one sample, sequenced in a study of early stage breast cancer tumors. Profiling relied on immunoSEQ multiplex PCR, and the TCRdb table lists in-frame clones only, not all of them. Found here are around 48,000 clones, 75% to 95% of them singletons; the top ten hold 5%. Sequencing was performed on blood. The receptors derive from a person aged 70 to 85 with breast cancer. CDR3s include the opening cysteine and the closing phenylalanine or tryptophan. D genes are given only for firm matches. Clone size appears in some rows only: once, few, many, or a class for an expanded clone.

clone_size: NA
d_call: TRBD1
j_call: TRBJ1-2
v_call: TRBV28
cdr3_nt: TGTGCCAGCAGGGGACAGGGCGAGTATGGCTACACCTTC
cdr3_aa: CASRGQGEYGYTF

clone_size: NA
d_call: NA
j_call: TRBJ2-3
v_call: TRBV29-1
cdr3_nt: TGCAGCGTTGATTGGGGCGGGATTACAGATACGCAGTATTTT
cdr3_aa: CSVDWGGITDTQYF

clone_size: NA
d_call: NA
j_call: TRBJ1-5
v_call: TRBV10-2
cdr3_nt: TGCGCCAGCAGTGAGTGGATGCTCGACAGGACCATAGAGGGCAATCAGCCCCAGCATTTT
cdr3_aa: CASSEWMLDRTIEGNQPQHF

clone_size: NA
d_call: TRBD1
j_call: TRBJ2-5
v_call: TRBV6-4
cdr3_nt: TGTGCCAGCAGTGAGACAGGGCAAGAGACCCAGTACTTC
cdr3_aa: CASSETGQETQYF

clone_size: NA
d_call: NA
j_call: TRBJ1-3
v_call: TRBV4-3
cdr3_nt: TGCGCCAGCAGCCAAGATCGACAGTGGGGAAACACCATATATTTT
cdr3_aa: CASSQDRQWGNTIYF

clone_size: once
d_call: TRBD2
j_call: TRBJ2-1
v_call: TRBV13
cdr3_nt: TGTGCCAGCAGCTTGAGGACTAGCGGGGGGAGTGGGAATGAGCAGTTCTTC
cdr3_aa: CASSLRTSGGSGNEQFF

clone_size: medium-sized
d_call: TRBD1
j_call: TRBJ1-1
v_call: TRBV28
cdr3_nt: TGTGCCAGCAGCCGCGAGAGTAACGGGGACAGGGAAGACGAAGCTTTCTTT
cdr3_aa: CASSRESNGDREDEAFF

clone_size: NA
d_call: NA
j_call: TRBJ2-5
v_call: TRBV27
cdr3_nt: TGTGCCAGCAGTTTGAGAGGGACTCAAGAGACCCAGTACTTC
cdr3_aa: CASSLRGTQETQYF

clone_size: NA
d_call: NA
j_call: TRBJ2-3
v_call: TRBV7-2
cdr3_nt: TGTGCCAGCAGCTCCTCCTCAAGCGGAGGGGATACGCAGTATTTT
cdr3_aa: CASSSSSSGGDTQYF

clone_size: NA
d_call: NA
j_call: TRBJ2-7
v_call: TRBV14
cdr3_nt: TGTGCCAGCAGCCCCAGGGTGTTGACCTACGAGCAGTACTTC
cdr3_aa: CASSPRVLTYEQYF

clone_size: NA
d_call: TRBD2
j_call: TRBJ2-1
v_call: TRBV28
cdr3_nt: TGTGCCAGCGGAGTAGCGGGAGGGCGCAATGAGCAGTTCTTC
cdr3_aa: CASGVAGGRNEQFF

clone_size: NA
d_call: NA
j_call: TRBJ1-6
v_call: TRBV5-1
cdr3_nt: TGCGCCAGCAGCTTGGCCCTGTGGGCCCCAAATTCACCCCTCCACTTT
cdr3_aa: CASSLALWAPNSPLHF

clone_size: NA
d_call: NA
j_call: TRBJ1-4
v_call: TRBV19
cdr3_nt: TGTGCCAGTAGAGGGAGACGAACAGGGAGTAATGAAAAACTGTTTTTT
cdr3_aa: CASRGRRTGSNEKLFF

clone_size: few
d_call: NA
j_call: TRBJ2-7
v_call: TRBV21-1
cdr3_nt: TGTGCCAGCCAGCTAAGGGGCCGCGAGCAGTACTTC
cdr3_aa: CASQLRGREQYF

clone_size: NA
d_call: NA
j_call: TRBJ1-1
v_call: TRBV19
cdr3_nt: TGTGCCAGTATTAAGACAGCAGAAGCTTTCTTT
cdr3_aa: CASIKTAEAFF

clone_size: NA
d_call: NA
j_call: TRBJ1-4
v_call: TRBV6-5
cdr3_nt: TGTGCCAGCAGCGGAGGACAGTCAGGCGAAAAACTGTTTTTT
cdr3_aa: CASSGGQSGEKLFF

clone_size: NA
d_call: TRBD2
j_call: TRBJ2-5
v_call: TRBV29-1
cdr3_nt: TGCAGCGTTGACGGACTAGCGGGGAGGGGGCAAGAGACCCAGTACTTC
cdr3_aa: CSVDGLAGRGQETQYF

clone_size: NA
d_call: NA
j_call: TRBJ1-2
v_call: TRBV7-2
cdr3_nt: TGTGCCAGCAGCTTATTCCAGGGGAACTATGGCTACACCTTC
cdr3_aa: CASSLFQGNYGYTF

clone_size: NA
d_call: NA
j_call: TRBJ2-6
v_call: TRBV25-1
cdr3_nt: TGTGCCAGCAGTGAATTCGGGGTACAGGCCAACGTCCTGACTTTC
cdr3_aa: CASSEFGVQANVLTF

clone_size: NA
d_call: TRBD1
j_call: TRBJ1-6
v_call: TRBV15
cdr3_nt: TGTGCCACCGGAGAGGGACAGAGGCGTTCACCCCTCCACTTT
cdr3_aa: CATGEGQRRSPLHF

clone_size: NA
d_call: NA
j_call: TRBJ1-1
v_call: TRBV18
cdr3_nt: TGTGCCAGCTCACCACTCGAACGGTCATCCACTGAAGCTTTCTTT
cdr3_aa: CASSPLERSSTEAFF

clone_size: once
d_call: NA
j_call: TRBJ1-2
v_call: TRBV7-9
cdr3_nt: TGTGCCAGCAGCTTAGGGGGAGGGGTCAACTATGGCTACACCTTC
cdr3_aa: CASSLGGGVNYGYTF

clone_size: NA
d_call: TRBD1
j_call: TRBJ1-6
v_call: TRBV19
cdr3_nt: TGTGCCAGTAGTACGACAGGGAATTCACCCCTCCACTTT
cdr3_aa: CASSTTGNSPLHF

clone_size: NA
d_call: NA
j_call: TRBJ2-7
v_call: TRBV7-9
cdr3_nt: TGTGCCAGCAGCTCACAATACGAGCAGTACTTC
cdr3_aa: CASSSQYEQYF

clone_size: NA
d_call: NA
j_call: TRBJ2-5
v_call: TRBV5-1
cdr3_nt: TGCGCCAGCAGCTTGGACAGGGTCCAGACCCAGTACTTC
cdr3_aa: CASSLDRVQTQYF

clone_size: NA
d_call: NA
j_call: TRBJ2-7
v_call: TRBV28
cdr3_nt: TGTGCCAGCAGCTGGGGGCCCTACGAGCAGTACTTC
cdr3_aa: CASSWGPYEQYF

clone_size: NA
d_call: NA
j_call: TRBJ1-2
v_call: TRBV19
cdr3_nt: TGTGCCAGTAGTAATATCGGGTATGAGGGCAACTATGGCTACACCTTC
cdr3_aa: CASSNIGYEGNYGYTF

clone_size: few
d_call: TRBD1
j_call: TRBJ1-1
v_call: TRBV28
cdr3_nt: TGTGCCAGCAGTGGGATCGGGACAGCTAACACTGAAGCTTTCTTT
cdr3_aa: CASSGIGTANTEAFF

clone_size: NA
d_call: NA
j_call: TRBJ2-5
v_call: TRBV10-3
cdr3_nt: TGTGCCACAAGGACAGAGGAGACCCAGTACTTC
cdr3_aa: CATRTEETQYF

clone_size: NA
d_call: NA
j_call: TRBJ2-7
v_call: TRBV5-1
cdr3_nt: TGCGCCAGCAGCCTAACCCTGGGACTGAAAGCGTACGAGCAGTACTTC
cdr3_aa: CASSLTLGLKAYEQYF

clone_size: NA
d_call: NA
j_call: TRBJ1-3
v_call: TRBV6-6
cdr3_nt: TGTGCCAGCAGCCCACGAGCGGGCTCCTCTGGAAACACCATATATTTT
cdr3_aa: CASSPRAGSSGNTIYF

clone_size: NA
d_call: NA
j_call: TRBJ2-7
v_call: TRBV5-1
cdr3_nt: TGCGCCAGCCGTATGACACCCGCTGGGGGCATGCAGTACTTC
cdr3_aa: CASRMTPAGGMQYF

clone_size: NA
d_call: NA
j_call: TRBJ1-6
v_call: TRBV7-9
cdr3_nt: TGTGCCAGCAGCGAAGAGGGCAGGGGACCACCCCTCCACTTT
cdr3_aa: CASSEEGRGPPLHF